This TCR beta chain was observed in a study of kidney transplant recipient with SARS-CoV-2 infection. TCRdb redid the calling of the reads with MiXCR, one entry per CDR3 protein. The profile shows 200,000 to 300,000 distinct CDR3 sequences, around 26% of them singletons. V dropped 3 bases and J dropped 5 bases, with 6 bases sitting between them. Germline V gene sequence: CDR1 SGHTA, CDR2 FQGNSA. The length of the CDR3 is 12 residues. The sequence came from a young adult male patient who had COVID-19 and was a kidney transplant recipient. Some T cells could come from the graft donor. Sequencing used a blood sample, obtained at baseline and around day 110 from a kidney transplant recipient. The chain links TRBV7-2 to TRBJ2-3; D unresolved. CDR3 sequence reads: CASSFLQDTQYF. In nucleotides, the CDR3 is TGTGCCAGCAGCTTCCTTCAAGATACGCAGTATTTT.